One sample yielded the 9 T cell receptor beta chains listed below, sequenced in a study of blood T cell repertoires in COVID-19. Assay used: immunoSEQ multiplex PCR; TCRdb lists only in-frame clones, some missing. The repertoire includes 200,000 to 250,000 clones, 80% to 90% of them detected once, and roughly 14% sits in the top ten. The specimen was PBMCs or T cells enriched from blood (not recorded which). These receptors were collected from a woman between 50 and 59 years old with acute COVID-19.

This chain links TRBV6-5 with TRBJ1-1, with D tentatively TRBD1 (6 bases). V shed 0 bases and J shed 5 bases, with 13 bases lying between them. The CDR3 loop spans 15 amino acids. Germline V lookup: CDR1 MNHEY, CDR2 SVGAGI. CDR3: CASSYSGGRATEAFF. Written as DNA, the CDR3 is TGTGCCAGCAGTTACTCGGGGGGGCGGGCAACTGAAGCTTTCTTT.

V gene TRBV7-3 combines with J gene TRBJ2-2; perhaps TRBD2 as D (5 bases). The CDR3 runs 15 residues. Per the germline V gene, CDR1 is SGHTA and CDR2 is FQGTGA. Trimming stripped 0 bases from V and 7 bases from J, with 12 bases between. Here the CDR3 reads CASSLTPGKNGELFF. CDR3 nucleotide sequence: TGTGCCAGCAGCTTAACGCCGGGAAAAAACGGGGAGCTGTTTTTT.

The chain uses TRBV9 and TRBJ2-5; D not resolved. The CDR3 spans 13 residues. Trimming took off 2 bases at V and 0 bases at J, with 5 bases between the two ends. Germline loops: CDR1 SGDLS, CDR2 YYNGEE. CDR3 nucleotides: TGTGCCAGCAGCGTCGGGTACCAAGAGACCCAGTACTTC. Protein product: CASSVGYQETQYF.

The chain recombines TRBV21-1 with TRBJ1-3; the DNA was not used to check the table's D call, TRBD1. TRBV21-1 is described as a pseudogene. The length of the CDR3 is 13 residues. The CDR3 loop is CATTGDSGNTIYF. The CDR3 region has the DNA TGTGCCACAACAGGGGACTCTGGAAACACCATATATTTT.

The chain joins TRBV6-2 or TRBV6-3 to TRBJ2-3; 8 nucleotides line up with TRBD2. Germline V gene data show CDR1 as MNHEY and CDR2 as SVGEGT. Trimming removed 2 bases from V and 5 bases from J; junction bases left unmatched: 18. This CDR3 region has 19 residues. CDR3 DNA: TGTGCCAGCAGTTACGATGGAGGTAGCGGGATAATCAGGAAAGATACGCAGTATTTT. This codes for CASSYDGGSGIIRKDTQYF.

J is TRBJ2-6 and V is TRBV27; the D gene is possibly TRBD1 (5 bases). The CDR3 totals 17 residues. Between the trimmed V and J ends, which lost 1 base and 0 bases, there was a span of 10 bases. The germline CDR1 and CDR2 sequences are MNHEY and SMNVEV (reference sequence). This CDR3 reads CASSLYARDSGANVLTF. The CDR3 bases are TGTGCCAGCAGTTTATACGCCAGGGACTCTGGGGCCAACGTCCTGACTTTC.

The V and J genes are TRBV7-9 and TRBJ1-5; D might be TRBD1 (6 bases). Germline CDR1 reads SEHNR; CDR2 reads FQNEAQ (reference sequence). This CDR3 is built from 15 residues. Trimming took off 1 base at V and 2 bases at J, with 9 bases between the two ends. This CDR3 reads CASSLGKGGNQPQHF. In DNA form, the CDR3 reads TGTGCCAGCAGCTTAGGCAAGGGGGGCAATCAGCCCCAGCATTTT.

The CDR3 loop is CASSPNLDKGSYGYTF. CDR3 DNA sequence: TGCGCCAGCAGCCCGAATTTGGACAAGGGCAGCTATGGCTACACCTTC. The chain links TRBV10-1 to TRBJ1-2; tentative D call: TRBD1 (5 bases). CDR1 and CDR2 (germline): WNHNN, SYGVQD (reference sequence). CDR3 length equals 16 residues. V dropped 6 bases and J dropped 4 bases, with 21 bases sitting between them.

The V gene is TRBV30, the J gene TRBJ1-5; 7 bases fit TRBD1. V shed 1 base, J shed 0 bases, and the junction held 12 bases outside the gene matches. Per germline, CDR1 GTSNPN and CDR2 SVGIG (reference sequence). The CDR3 spans 18 residues. The CDR3 region has the DNA TGTGCCTGGAGTGCCTCCCGGGACAGACTATATAGCAATCAGCCCCAGCATTTT. Protein product: CAWSASRDRLYSNQPQHF.